This T cell receptor beta chain comes out of a study of OX40 agonist ivuxolimab in advanced cancers. In the study overall: The patients got ivuxolimab, which is an agonistic anti-OX40 (CD134) antibody. Aged roughly 20 to 79 with a mean of about 60 years, they were roughly 83% male.

Sequencing was performed with immunoSEQ multiplex PCR; in TCRdb, only in-frame clones are kept and a portion is missing. The top ten clones hold about 0.25% of a sample with 55,000 to 80,000 clones, nearly 90% of them seen once. The length of the CDR3 is 13 residues. Germline CDR1 and CDR2: MGHRA and YSYEKL. The J segment lost 6 bases and the V segment lost 6 bases, leaving 4 bases of the junction unmatched. Source: CD4+ or CD8+ T cells sorted from blood, taken in a trial of the OX40 agonist ivuxolimab. The receptor's source is an adult with an advanced solid tumor such as melanoma, head and neck, liver or kidney cancer. This chain joins TRBV4-1 and TRBJ2-1, with 8 bases matching TRBD2. CDR3 sequence: CASRASGFNEQFF. The CDR3 DNA is TGCGCCAGCAGGGCTAGCGGGTTCAATGAGCAGTTCTTC.